This T cell receptor (beta chain) was observed in a study of blood T cell repertoires in COVID-19. Study-wide background: Researchers got acute and convalescent COVID-19 samples from the United States, Italy and Spain. T cells, B-cell-depleted T cells, or PBMCs provided the cDNA or gDNA that served as material.

Germline CDR1 reads MNHEY; CDR2 reads SVGEGT. Deletions cut 5 bases from V and 1 base from J, with 15 bases between. The CDR3 sequence is 15 residues long. Clones were read by immunoSEQ multiplex PCR, and TCRdb kept only the in-frame ones, dropping some. The repertoire holds 95,000 to 110,000 clones, about 86% seen once, with approximately 3.4% in the top ten. The source is a woman of 80 years or more with active or convalescent COVID-19. The chain carries TRBV6-2 or TRBV6-3 and TRBJ2-7; D call uncertain. Sequencing was carried out using peripheral blood. The CDR3 protein is CASSPAQTSSYEQYF. CDR3 coding DNA: TGTGCCAGCAGTCCGGCCCAGACTTCTTCCTACGAGCAGTACTTC.